This TCR beta chain is drawn from a study of T cells in Graves' hyperthyroidism and ophthalmopathy. Points from the study as a whole: From stable hyperthyroidism, ophthalmopathy was separated by a 13 V-J model. The model anticipated ophthalmopathy a median around six months pre-onset. Most thyroid clonotypes with frequency above 0.001 were detected in blood.

Ophthalmopathy patients showed a Clinical Activity Score of at least 3, NOSPECS grade of at least 4 and duration under 3 months. This clonotype was observed at least ten times. The antigen remains undetermined. Amplified regions were TCR beta CDR3 sequences from RNA transcripts. The study used the HTBI primer set for a first-round RT-PCR of the TCR CDR3. Each CDR3 protein gets one entry after TCRdb re-called the multiplex PCR reads with MiXCR. The table shows roughly 600,000 distinct CDR3 sequences, with approximately 14% occurring only once. V trimming: 3 bases; J trimming: 6 bases; junction bases outside the gene matches: 12. Germline CDR1 reads KGHSH; CDR2 reads LQKENI. CDR3 length equals 16 residues.

The sample was blood. This receptor was identified in a woman between 50 and 59 years old with Graves' ophthalmopathy. The V and J genes are TRBV18 and TRBJ2-7, with 9 nucleotides matching TRBD2. The CDR3, as DNA: TGTGCCAGCTCACCCCTAGGTAGCGGGAGATCCCTCGAGCAGTACTTC. Translated: CASSPLGSGRSLEQYF.